Sequencing of this T cell receptor beta chain was carried out in a study of T cells after yellow fever vaccination. Trimming removed 6 bases from V and 6 bases from J; junction bases left unmatched: 8. The CDR3 contains 14 residues. Germline-derived CDR1 and CDR2 are SGHTA and FQGNSA. This clonotype has more than one count but fewer than ten. TCRdb used MiXCR to reprocess the 5' RACE reads, holding one entry per CDR3 protein. The profile shows more than 350,000 distinct CDR3 sequences, around a tenth of them singletons. The rearrangement links TRBV7-2 to TRBJ2-1; TRBD1 agrees at 7 bases. This sequence was found in a man aged 18 to 30 who received the YFV17D yellow fever vaccine. Sequenced here: PBMCs, sampled on the day of the first yellow fever vaccination. The DNA for the CDR3 is TGTGCCAGCAGATACCAAGGGGGCCTCAATGAGCAGTTCTTC. It yields the protein CASRYQGGLNEQFF.